The clone carrying this TCR beta chain was counted between two and nine times. Its cognate antigen is unknown. TCRdb independently ran MiXCR on the 5' RACE reads; one entry per CDR3 protein. The table lists more than 400,000 distinct CDR3 sequences, approximately 5.3% of them singletons. Per germline, CDR1 LNHDA and CDR2 SQIVND (reference sequence). The V and J ends lost 4 bases and 4 bases respectively, with 14 bases between them. The CDR3 loop spans 15 amino acids. The sample is drawn from a study of CD8 T cells in ankylosing spondylitis. The study's findings and limits: Characteristic, it appeared, of ankylosing spondylitis blood was a TCR beta motif of about eight highly homologous variants.

The sequence came from a male donor with ankylosing spondylitis. The sequenced sample consisted of blood, either unsorted or a sorted T cell fraction (not recorded which). The J gene is TRBJ1-5, the V gene TRBV19; D is possibly TRBD1 (6 bases). CDR3 amino acids: CASSRGGRANQPQHF. The CDR3 DNA is TGTGCCAGTAGTAGGGGGGGCAGGGCAAATCAGCCCCAGCATTTT.